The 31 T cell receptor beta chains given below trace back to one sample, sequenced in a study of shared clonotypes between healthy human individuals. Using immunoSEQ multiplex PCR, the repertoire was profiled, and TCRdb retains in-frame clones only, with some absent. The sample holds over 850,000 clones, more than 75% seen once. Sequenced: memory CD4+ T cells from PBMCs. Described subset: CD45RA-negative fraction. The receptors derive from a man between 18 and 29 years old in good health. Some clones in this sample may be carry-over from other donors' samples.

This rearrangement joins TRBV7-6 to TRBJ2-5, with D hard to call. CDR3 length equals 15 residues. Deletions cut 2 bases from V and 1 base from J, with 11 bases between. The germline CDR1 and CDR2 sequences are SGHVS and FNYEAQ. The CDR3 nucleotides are TGTGCCAGCAGCTTACGGGCAGGCGGCCAAGAGACCCAGTACTTC. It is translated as CASSLRAGGQETQYF.

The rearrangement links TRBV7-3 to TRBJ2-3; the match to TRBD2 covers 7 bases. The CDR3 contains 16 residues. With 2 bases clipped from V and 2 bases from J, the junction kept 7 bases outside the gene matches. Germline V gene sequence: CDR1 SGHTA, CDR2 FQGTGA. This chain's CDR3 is CASSLGASGYTDTQYF. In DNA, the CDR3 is TGTGCCAGCAGCTTAGGAGCTAGCGGATACACAGATACGCAGTATTTT.

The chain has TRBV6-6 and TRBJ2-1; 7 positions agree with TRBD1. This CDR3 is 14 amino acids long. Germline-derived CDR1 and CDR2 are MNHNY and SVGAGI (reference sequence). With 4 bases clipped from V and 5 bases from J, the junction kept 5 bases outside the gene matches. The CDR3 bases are TGTGCCAGCAGTTCCCTAGGGGGCCACAATGAGCAGTTCTTC. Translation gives CASSSLGGHNEQFF.

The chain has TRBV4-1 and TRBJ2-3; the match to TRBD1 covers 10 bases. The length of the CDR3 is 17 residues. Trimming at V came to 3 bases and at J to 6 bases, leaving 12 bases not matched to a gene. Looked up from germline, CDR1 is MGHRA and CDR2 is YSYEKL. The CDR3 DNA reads TGCGCCAGCAGCCAGGGGTTGGGACAGGGGCCCGCGGATACGCAGTATTTT. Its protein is CASSQGLGQGPADTQYF.

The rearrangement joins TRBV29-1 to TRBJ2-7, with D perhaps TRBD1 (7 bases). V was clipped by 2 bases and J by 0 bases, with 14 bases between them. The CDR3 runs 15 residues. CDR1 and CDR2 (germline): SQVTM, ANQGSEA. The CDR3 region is CSVEMIRGASYEQYF. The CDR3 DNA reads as TGCAGCGTTGAAATGATCAGGGGGGCCTCCTACGAGCAGTACTTC.

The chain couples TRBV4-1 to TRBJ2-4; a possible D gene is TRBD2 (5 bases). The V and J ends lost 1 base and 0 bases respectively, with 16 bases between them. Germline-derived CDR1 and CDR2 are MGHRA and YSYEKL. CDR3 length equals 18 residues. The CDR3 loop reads CASSQGVSGSRAKNIQYF. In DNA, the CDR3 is TGCGCCAGCAGCCAAGGTGTATCGGGGTCGCGAGCCAAAAACATTCAGTACTTC.

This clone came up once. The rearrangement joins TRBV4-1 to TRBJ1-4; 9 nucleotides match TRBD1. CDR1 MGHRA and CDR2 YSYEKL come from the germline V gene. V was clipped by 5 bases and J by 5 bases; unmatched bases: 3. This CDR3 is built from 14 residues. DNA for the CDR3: TGCGCCAGCAGCTCCGGGACAGGGAATGAAAAACTGTTTTTT. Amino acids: CASSSGTGNEKLFF.

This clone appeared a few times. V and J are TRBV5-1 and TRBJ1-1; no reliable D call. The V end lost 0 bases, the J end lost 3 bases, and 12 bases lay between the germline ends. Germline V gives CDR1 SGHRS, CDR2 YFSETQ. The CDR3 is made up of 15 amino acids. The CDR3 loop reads CASSLVVDGHTEAFF. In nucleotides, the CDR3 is TGCGCCAGCAGCTTGGTGGTTGACGGACACACTGAAGCTTTCTTT.

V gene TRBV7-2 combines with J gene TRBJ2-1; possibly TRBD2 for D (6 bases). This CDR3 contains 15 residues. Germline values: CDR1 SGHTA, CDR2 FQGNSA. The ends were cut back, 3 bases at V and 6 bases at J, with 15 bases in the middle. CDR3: CASSFGGALVNEQFF. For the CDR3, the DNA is TGTGCCAGCAGCTTCGGAGGGGCGCTGGTCAATGAGCAGTTCTTC.

The CDR3: CASSKNIRDGNTIYF. The CDR3 DNA is TGTGCCAGCAGCAAGAACATCAGGGACGGAAACACCATATATTTT. The chain is built from TRBV21-1 and TRBJ1-3. TRBV21-1 is tagged as a pseudogene. This CDR3 comprises 15 residues.

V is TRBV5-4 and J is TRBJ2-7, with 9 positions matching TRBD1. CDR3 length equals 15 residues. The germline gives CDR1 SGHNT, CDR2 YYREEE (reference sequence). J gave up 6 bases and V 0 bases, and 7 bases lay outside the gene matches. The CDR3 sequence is CASSLGGQGAPEQYF. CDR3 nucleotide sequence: TGTGCCAGCAGCTTGGGGGGACAGGGAGCCCCCGAGCAGTACTTC.

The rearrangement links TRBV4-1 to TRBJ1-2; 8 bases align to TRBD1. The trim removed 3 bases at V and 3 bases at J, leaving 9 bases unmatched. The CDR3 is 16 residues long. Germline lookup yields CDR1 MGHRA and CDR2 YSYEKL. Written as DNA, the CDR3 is TGCGCCAGCAGCCAGAGATATGGACAGGGAGACTATGGCTACACCTTC. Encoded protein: CASSQRYGQGDYGYTF.

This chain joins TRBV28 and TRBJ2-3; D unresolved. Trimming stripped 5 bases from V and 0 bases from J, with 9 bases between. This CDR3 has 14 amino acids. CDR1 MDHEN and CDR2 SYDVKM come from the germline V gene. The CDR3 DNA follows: TGTGCCAGCAGTGCCCTAACTAGCACAGATACGCAGTATTTT. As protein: CASSALTSTDTQYF.

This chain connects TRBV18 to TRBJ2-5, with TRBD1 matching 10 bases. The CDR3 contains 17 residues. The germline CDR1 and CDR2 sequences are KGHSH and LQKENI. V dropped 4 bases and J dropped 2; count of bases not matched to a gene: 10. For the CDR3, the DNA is TGTGCCAGCTCACTATACGACAGGGGGCTAGGGCAAGAGACCCAGTACTTC. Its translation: CASSLYDRGLGQETQYF. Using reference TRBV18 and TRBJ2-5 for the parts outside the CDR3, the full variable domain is NAGVMQNPRHLVRRRGQEARLRCSPMKGHSHVYWYRQLPEEGLKFMVYLQKENIIDESGMPKERFSAEFPKEGPSILRIQQVVRGDSAAYFCASSLYDRGLGQETQYFGPGTRLLVL.

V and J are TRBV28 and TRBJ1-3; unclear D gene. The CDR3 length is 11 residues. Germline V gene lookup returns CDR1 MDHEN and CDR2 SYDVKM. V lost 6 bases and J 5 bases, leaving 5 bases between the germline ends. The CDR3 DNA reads TGTGCCAGCAGCGGTAGAAACACCATATATTTT. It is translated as CASSGRNTIYF.

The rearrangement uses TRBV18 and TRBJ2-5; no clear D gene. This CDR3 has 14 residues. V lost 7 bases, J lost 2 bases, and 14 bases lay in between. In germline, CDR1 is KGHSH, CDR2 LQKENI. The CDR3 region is CASCRTRGQETQYF. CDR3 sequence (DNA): TGTGCCAGCTGTAGGACCAGAGGACAAGAGACCCAGTACTTC.

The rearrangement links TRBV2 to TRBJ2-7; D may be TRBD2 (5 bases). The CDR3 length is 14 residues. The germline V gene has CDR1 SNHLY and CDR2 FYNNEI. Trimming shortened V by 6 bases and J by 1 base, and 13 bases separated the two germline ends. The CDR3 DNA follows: TGTGCCAGCAGACTAGTAGGACGGTCCTACGAGCAGTACTTC. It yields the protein CASRLVGRSYEQYF.

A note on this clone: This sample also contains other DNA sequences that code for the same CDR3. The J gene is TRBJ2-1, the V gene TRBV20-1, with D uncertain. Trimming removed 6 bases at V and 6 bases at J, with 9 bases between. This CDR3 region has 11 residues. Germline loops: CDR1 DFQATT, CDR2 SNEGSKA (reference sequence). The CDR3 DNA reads TGCAGTGCCCCCGGGCCCAATGAGCAGTTCTTC. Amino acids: CSAPGPNEQFF.

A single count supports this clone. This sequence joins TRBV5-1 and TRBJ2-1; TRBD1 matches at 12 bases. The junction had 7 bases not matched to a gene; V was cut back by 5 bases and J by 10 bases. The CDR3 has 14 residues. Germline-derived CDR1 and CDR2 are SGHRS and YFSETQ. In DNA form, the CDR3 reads TGCGCCAGCAGGTCCGGGACAGGGGGCGGCGAGCAGTTCTTC. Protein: CASRSGTGGGEQFF.

In DNA form, the CDR3 reads TGTGCGGGGAGGGAGAGGTTGGAGACCCAGTACTTC. Translated, it gives CAGRERLETQYF. The V gene is TRBV2, the J gene TRBJ2-5; 7 bases line up with TRBD2. The CDR3 sequence is 12 residues long. Germline lookup yields CDR1 SNHLY and CDR2 FYNNEI.

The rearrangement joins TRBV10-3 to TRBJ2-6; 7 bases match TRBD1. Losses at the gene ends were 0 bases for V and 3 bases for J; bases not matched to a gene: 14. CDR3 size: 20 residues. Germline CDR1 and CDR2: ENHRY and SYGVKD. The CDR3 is CAISESARTSQGSGANVLTF. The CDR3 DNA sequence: TGTGCCATCAGTGAGTCCGCTCGGACTTCACAGGGGAGTGGGGCCAACGTCCTGACTTTC.

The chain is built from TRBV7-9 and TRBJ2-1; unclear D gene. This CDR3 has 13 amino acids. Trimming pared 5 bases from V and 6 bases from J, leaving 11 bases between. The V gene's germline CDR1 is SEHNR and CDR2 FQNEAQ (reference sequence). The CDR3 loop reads CASSMPSSNEQFF. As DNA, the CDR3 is TGTGCCAGCAGCATGCCATCAAGCAATGAGCAGTTCTTC.

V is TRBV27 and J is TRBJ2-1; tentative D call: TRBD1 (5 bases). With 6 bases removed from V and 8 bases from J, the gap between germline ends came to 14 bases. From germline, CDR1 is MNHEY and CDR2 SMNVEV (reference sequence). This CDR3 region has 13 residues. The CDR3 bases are TGTGCCAGCAGATACTCCCGCAGGGATGAGCAGTTCTTC. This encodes CASRYSRRDEQFF.

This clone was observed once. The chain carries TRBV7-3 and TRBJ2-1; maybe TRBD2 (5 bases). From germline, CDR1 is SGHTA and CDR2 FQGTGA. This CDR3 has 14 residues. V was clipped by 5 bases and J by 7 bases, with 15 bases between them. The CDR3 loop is CASSPTGVGNEQFF. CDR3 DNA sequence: TGTGCCAGCAGCCCGACCGGGGTAGGGAATGAGCAGTTCTTC.

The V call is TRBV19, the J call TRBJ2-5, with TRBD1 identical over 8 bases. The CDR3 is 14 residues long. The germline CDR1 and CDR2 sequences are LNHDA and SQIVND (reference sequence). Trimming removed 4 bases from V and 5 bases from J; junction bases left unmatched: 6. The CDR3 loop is CASSRRQGRETQYF. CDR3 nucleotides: TGTGCCAGTAGTAGAAGACAGGGGAGGGAGACCCAGTACTTC. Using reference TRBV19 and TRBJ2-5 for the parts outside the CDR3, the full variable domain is DGGITQSPKYLFRKEGQNVTLSCEQNLNHDAMYWYRQDPGQGLRLIYYSQIVNDFQKGDIAEGYSVSREKKESFPLTVTSAQKNPTAFYLCASSRRQGRETQYFGPGTRLLVL.

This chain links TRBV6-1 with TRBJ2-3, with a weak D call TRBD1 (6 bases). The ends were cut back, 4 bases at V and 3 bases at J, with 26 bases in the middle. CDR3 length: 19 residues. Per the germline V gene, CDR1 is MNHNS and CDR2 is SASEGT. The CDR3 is CASSATPGQHVPITDTQYF. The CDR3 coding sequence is TGTGCCAGCAGTGCCACGCCTGGACAGCACGTTCCTATAACAGATACGCAGTATTTT.

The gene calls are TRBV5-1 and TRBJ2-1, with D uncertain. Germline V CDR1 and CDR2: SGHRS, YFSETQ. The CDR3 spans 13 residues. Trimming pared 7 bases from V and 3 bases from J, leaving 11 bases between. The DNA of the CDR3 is TGCGCCAGCGCTACGGCAGTCTACAATGAGCAGTTCTTC. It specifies CASATAVYNEQFF.

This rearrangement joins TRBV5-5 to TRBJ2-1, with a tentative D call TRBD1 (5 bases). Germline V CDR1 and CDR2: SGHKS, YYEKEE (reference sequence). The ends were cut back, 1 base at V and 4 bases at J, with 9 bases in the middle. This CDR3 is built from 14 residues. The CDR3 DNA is TGTGCCAGCAGCTTGCGCCGACAGTACAATGAGCAGTTCTTC. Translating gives CASSLRRQYNEQFF. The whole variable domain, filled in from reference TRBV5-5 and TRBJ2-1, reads DAGVTQSPTHLIKTRGQQVTLRCSPISGHKSVSWYQQVLGQGPQFIFQYYEKEERGRGNFPDRFSARQFPNYSSELNVNALLLGDSALYLCASSLRRQYNEQFFGPGTRLTVL.

The chain's CDR3 is CASSKTSGSTDTQYF. CDR3 DNA: TGTGCCAGCTCAAAGACTAGCGGGAGCACAGATACGCAGTATTTT. The rearrangement joins TRBV18 to TRBJ2-3; 10 nucleotides agree with TRBD2. There are 15 residues in the CDR3. With 5 bases clipped from V and 0 bases from J, the junction kept 2 bases outside the gene matches. CDR1 is KGHSH and CDR2 is LQKENI in the germline V gene.

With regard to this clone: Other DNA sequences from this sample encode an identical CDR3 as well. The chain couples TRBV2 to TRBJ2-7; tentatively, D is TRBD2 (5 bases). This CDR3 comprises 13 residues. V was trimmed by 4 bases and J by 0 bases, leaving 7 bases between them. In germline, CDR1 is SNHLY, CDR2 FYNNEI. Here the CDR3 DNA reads TGTGCCAGCAGTGTGGGGAGCTCCTACGAGCAGTACTTC. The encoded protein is CASSVGSSYEQYF.

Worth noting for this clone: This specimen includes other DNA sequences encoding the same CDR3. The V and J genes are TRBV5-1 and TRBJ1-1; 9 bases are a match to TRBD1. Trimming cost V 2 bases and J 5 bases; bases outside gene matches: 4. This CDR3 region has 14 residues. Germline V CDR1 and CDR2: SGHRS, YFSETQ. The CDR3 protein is CASSLQGAGTEAFF. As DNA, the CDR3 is TGCGCCAGCAGCTTACAGGGGGCGGGAACTGAAGCTTTCTTT. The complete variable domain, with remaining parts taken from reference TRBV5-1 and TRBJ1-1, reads KAGVTQTPRYLIKTRGQQVTLSCSPISGHRSVSWYQQTPGQGLQFLFEYFSETQRNKGNFPGRFSGRQFSNSRSEMNVSTLELGDSALYLCASSLQGAGTEAFFGQGTRLTVV.